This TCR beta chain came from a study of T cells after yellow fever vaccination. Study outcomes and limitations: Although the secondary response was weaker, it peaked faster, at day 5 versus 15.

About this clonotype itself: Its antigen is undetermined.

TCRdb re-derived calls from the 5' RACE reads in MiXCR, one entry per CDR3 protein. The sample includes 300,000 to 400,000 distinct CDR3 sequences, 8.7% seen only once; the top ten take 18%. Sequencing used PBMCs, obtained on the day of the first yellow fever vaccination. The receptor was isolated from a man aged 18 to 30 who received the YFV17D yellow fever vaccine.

For the CDR3, the DNA is TGCAGCGTTGAAGAGTTTACCCGAGGTACTGAAGCTTTCTTT. This codes for CSVEEFTRGTEAFF. The gene calls are TRBV29-1 and TRBJ1-1; D ambiguous. With 0 bases removed from V and 5 bases from J, the gap between germline ends came to 13 bases. Germline V gene sequence: CDR1 SQVTM, CDR2 ANQGSEA. There are 14 residues in the CDR3.